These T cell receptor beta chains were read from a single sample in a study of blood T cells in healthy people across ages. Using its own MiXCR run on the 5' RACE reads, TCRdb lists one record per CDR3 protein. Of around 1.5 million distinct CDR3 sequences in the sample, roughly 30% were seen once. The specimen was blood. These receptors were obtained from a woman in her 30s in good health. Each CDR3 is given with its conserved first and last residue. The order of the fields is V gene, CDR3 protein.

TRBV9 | CASSPRAALDEQYF
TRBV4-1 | CASSQGLAGNPSCEQYF
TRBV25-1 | CASSAPGYTEAFF
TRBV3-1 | CASSQERLAATRSGNTIYF
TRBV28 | CASANGEVDADTQYF
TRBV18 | CASSMRESYNEQFF
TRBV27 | CASSFATEYGYTF
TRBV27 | CASSIDRGMESNQPQHF
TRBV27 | CASSLGRSPLYGYTF
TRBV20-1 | CSASVTSGVTDTQYF
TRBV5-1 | CASSPGDRGSETQYF
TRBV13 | CASSSSVGTSGRNTYEQYF
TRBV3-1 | CASSQENSGRMNIQYF
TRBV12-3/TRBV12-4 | CASSGLAYTDTQYF
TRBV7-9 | CASSPAGHHNYGYTF
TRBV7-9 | CASSLAGQHYEQYF
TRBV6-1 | CASSRSAPGSGGYNEQFF
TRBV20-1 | CSALDRVETQYF
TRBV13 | CASSMRGAGLSRVQYF
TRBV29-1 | CSVGTGDQPQHF
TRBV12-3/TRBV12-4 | CASSLGDRGYDTQYF
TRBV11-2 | CASNVWGARYEQYF
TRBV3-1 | CASSPVAGTVYSPLHF
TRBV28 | CASSFLTGTGQPQHF
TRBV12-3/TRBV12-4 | CASSRGITNEKLFF
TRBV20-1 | CSASPQGHQPQHF
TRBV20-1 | CSARDRGGATNTEAFF